A single sample is the source of the 25 T cell receptor beta chains below, sequenced in a study of blood T cells in healthy people across ages (dated by TCRdb to between 2015 and 2017). Library preparation was by 5' RACE. The instrument was an Illumina HiSeq 2500. A second about 7 to 12 cycle PCR used a sample-barcoded 5' primer and a J-beta primer mix. The public reads were reprocessed in TCRdb via fastp at Q25 and MiXCR, keeping in-frame beta chains. Each CDR3 protein gets just one entry, which takes the most common genes and DNA from the rows behind it. The sample includes roughly 860,000 distinct CDR3 sequences, with around 62% observed a single time. The ten largest clonotypes hold 25% to 35% of the sample. Sequenced sample: blood. The receptors here all came from a man between 25 and 39 years old in good health.

The gene calls are TRBV21-1 and TRBJ2-1; the table's D call TRBD1 went unverified against the DNA. TRBV21-1 is labeled a pseudogene. The CDR3 length is 15 residues. CDR3 region: CASSRPLKVHNEQFF. The CDR3 DNA follows: TGTGCCAGCAGCCGCCCCCTTAAGGTCCACAATGAGCAGTTCTTC.

The chain has TRBV29-1 and TRBJ2-3; 14 bases line up with TRBD2. V gave up 7 bases and J gave up 4 bases; unmatched junction bases: 7. This CDR3 spans 15 amino acids. The germline gives CDR1 SQVTM, CDR2 ANQGSEA. This CDR3 reads CSAVGTSGSPDTQYF. The CDR3 DNA follows: TGCAGCGCCGTCGGGACTAGCGGGAGCCCAGATACGCAGTATTTT.

The CDR3 sequence: CASSQSSRTGVNEQYF. CDR3 coding DNA: TGTGCCAGCAGCCAAAGCTCCCGGACAGGGGTCAACGAGCAGTACTTC. The rearrangement uses TRBV3-1 and TRBJ2-7; 9 nucleotides match TRBD1. The germline V gene has CDR1 LGHDT and CDR2 YNNKEL (reference sequence). Trimming removed 2 bases from V and 5 bases from J; junction bases left unmatched: 10. The CDR3 spans 16 residues.

The gene calls are TRBV6-6 and TRBJ2-3, with 8 bases identical to TRBD2. The CDR3 runs 14 residues. V was clipped by 6 bases and J by 4 bases; unmatched bases: 6. Germline CDR1 is MNHNY and CDR2 is SVGAGI (reference sequence). CDR3 DNA: TGTGCCAGCAGCTTAGCGGGGTTGGCAGATACGCAGTATTTT. Its protein product is CASSLAGLADTQYF.

The V call is TRBV21-1, the J call TRBJ2-7; the DNA was not used to check the table's D call, TRBD2. TRBV21-1 is shown as a pseudogene. The CDR3 spans 15 residues. CDR3 in amino acids: CASSKDGGVPYEQYF. The CDR3 nucleotides read TGTGCCAGCAGCAAAGACGGAGGGGTCCCCTACGAGCAGTACTTC.

This sequence joins TRBV29-1 and TRBJ2-4, with D uncertain. Germline CDR1 SQVTM, CDR2 ANQGSEA. V was clipped by 4 bases and J by 1 base, with 2 bases between them. The CDR3 contains 11 residues. CDR3 bases: TGCAGCGTTGTGGCCAAAAACATTCAGTACTTC. It yields the protein CSVVAKNIQYF.

J is TRBJ2-5 and V is TRBV12-3 or TRBV12-4; tentatively, D is TRBD2 (7 bases). The CDR3 has 13 amino acids. V was cut by 3 bases and J by 4 bases, with 9 bases left in between. CDR3: CASSFGGPETQYF. The CDR3 DNA reads TGTGCCAGCAGTTTCGGGGGGCCAGAGACCCAGTACTTC.

The chain joins TRBV5-8 to TRBJ1-6, with a possible D match to TRBD1 (5 bases). V lost 0 bases and J lost 18, with 13 bases in between. Germline assignment: CDR1 SGHTS and CDR2 YDEGEE. The CDR3 runs 12 residues. The CDR3 DNA reads as TGTGCCAGCAGCTTGGGACAGTCAAGAAACCACTTT. Protein sequence: CASSLGQSRNHF.

This clonotype has a handful of counts. V usage is TRBV10-3 and J usage is TRBJ1-1, with a possible D match to TRBD1 (6 bases). The germline V and J ends were trimmed by 6 bases and 2 bases, with 13 bases remaining between them. Germline loops: CDR1 ENHRY, CDR2 SYGVKD. The CDR3 is 14 amino acids. The CDR3 sequence: CAISPPGHNTEAFF. CDR3 bases: TGTGCCATCAGCCCACCGGGACACAACACTGAAGCTTTCTTT.

This clonotype was seen more than once but under ten times. The chain combines TRBV7-2 with TRBJ2-1; 9 positions match TRBD2. This CDR3 spans 14 amino acids. Trimming took 3 bases from V and 8 from J; bases not matched to a gene: 5. Germline assignment: CDR1 SGHTA and CDR2 FQGNSA. CDR3 protein: CASSFGGGVDEQFF. For the CDR3, the DNA is TGTGCCAGCAGCTTTGGCGGGGGGGTAGATGAGCAGTTCTTC.

This clonotype was recorded only once. J is TRBJ2-7 and V is TRBV9, with D maybe TRBD2 (5 bases). The CDR3 sequence is 14 residues long. Germline CDR1 and CDR2: SGDLS and YYNGEE. The V and J ends lost 2 bases and 6 bases respectively, with 15 bases between them. CDR3 in DNA: TGTGCCAGCAGCGTGGGAGTTGTGGGTTTCGAGCAGTACTTC. It yields the protein CASSVGVVGFEQYF.

This sequence joins TRBV3-1 and TRBJ2-1; D is perhaps TRBD2 (7 bases). V was pared by 4 bases and J by 5 bases, with 18 bases between. The CDR3 totals 16 residues. CDR1 is LGHDT and CDR2 is YNNKEL in the germline V gene (reference sequence). In DNA, the CDR3 is TGTGCCAGCAGCCCAAGACGAGGGGGGGCTAACAATGAGCAGTTCTTC. This encodes CASSPRRGGANNEQFF.

This clonotype was seen only once. The chain has TRBV6-2 or TRBV6-3 and TRBJ2-1, with TRBD1 matching over 9 bases. Per the germline V gene, CDR1 is MNHEY and CDR2 is SVGEGT. The CDR3 is made up of 16 amino acids. V dropped 5 bases and J dropped 5; count of bases not matched to a gene: 10. In DNA form, the CDR3 reads TGTGCCAGCAGTAGCCGAGGACAGGGGTATAACAATGAGCAGTTCTTC. Protein product: CASSSRGQGYNNEQFF.

The V and J genes are TRBV4-2 and TRBJ2-1, with unresolved D. The DNA end lines up better with TRBJ2-7; the J call may be wrong. The CDR3 has 14 residues. CDR1 is LGHNA, CDR2 YNFKEQ, per germline. For the CDR3, the DNA is TGTGCCAGCAGCCAAGGGCTAGGCCACAATGAGCAGTACTTC. Protein: CASSQGLGHNEQYF.

The V and J genes are TRBV10-3 and TRBJ2-5, with 8 bases lining up with TRBD2. The end of the DNA is better explained by TRBJ2-7, so the J call may be wrong. CDR1 and CDR2 (germline): ENHRY, SYGVKD. The CDR3 has 13 residues. The CDR3 DNA follows: TGTGCCATCAGCGCGGGGGGCGGCCACGAGCAGTACTTC. This gives the protein CAISAGGGHEQYF.

For this clonotype: The junction differs from germline at one of its ends, possibly a read error. The chain has TRBV7-2 and TRBJ2-5, with TRBD2 matching 8 bases. The J call may be wrong; the DNA end is better matched by TRBJ2-7. Per the germline V gene, CDR1 is SGHTA and CDR2 is FQGNSA. The CDR3 has 14 amino acids. CDR3 nucleotides: TGTGCCGGCAGCTTATACACGGGGGGGGGCGAGCAGTACTTC. As protein: CAGSLYTGGGEQYF.

There are a few counts of this clonotype. The CDR3 region has the DNA TGTGCCAGCAGTTTTCGGCGTCCCGGGGACAATGAGCAGTTCTTC. Translation gives CASSFRRPGDNEQFF. The J gene is TRBJ2-1, the V gene TRBV12-3 or TRBV12-4; a weak D match, TRBD2 (5 bases). V dropped 3 bases and J dropped 5 bases, with 14 bases sitting between them. This CDR3 has 15 amino acids.

V and J are TRBV5-4 and TRBJ2-1; D unresolved. CDR3 length: 13 residues. Trimming removed 0 bases from V and 2 bases from J, with 3 bases in between. Germline CDR1 is SGHNT and CDR2 is YYREEE (reference sequence). The CDR3 coding sequence is TGTGCCAGCAGCTTGGATCCCTACAATGAGCAGTTCTTC. Its translation: CASSLDPYNEQFF.

This chain uses TRBV10-3 with TRBJ2-7, with D perhaps matching TRBD1 (6 bases). The germline gives CDR1 ENHRY, CDR2 SYGVKD. V was pared by 5 bases and J by 3 bases, with 8 bases between. The CDR3 contains 12 residues. In nucleotides, the CDR3 is TGTGCCATCAGTACGGACAGCTACGAGCAGTACTTC. This encodes CAISTDSYEQYF.

V gene TRBV12-3 or TRBV12-4 combines with J gene TRBJ1-1, with D unresolved. The CDR3 spans 13 residues. V was pared by 3 bases and J by 8 bases, with 13 bases between. The CDR3 reads CASSFHRTIEAFF. The CDR3 coding sequence is TGTGCCAGCAGTTTTCACAGAACGATCGAAGCTTTCTTT.

The chain combines TRBV4-2 with TRBJ2-5; no clear D. The length of the CDR3 is 16 residues. V shed 0 bases and J shed 0 bases, with 11 bases lying between them. CDR1 is LGHNA and CDR2 is YNFKEQ in the germline V gene. CDR3 region: CASSQEEASYQETQYF. CDR3 coding DNA: TGTGCCAGCAGCCAAGAAGAGGCATCGTACCAAGAGACCCAGTACTTC.

J is TRBJ2-7 and V is TRBV6-4; D call uncertain. The CDR3 totals 12 residues. The V end was cut by 4 bases, the J end by 5 bases, with 9 bases between. The germline gives CDR1 MRHNA, CDR2 SNTAGT. CDR3: CASSGQLDEQYF. The CDR3 region has the DNA TGTGCCAGCAGTGGGCAGTTAGACGAGCAGTACTTC.

This rearrangement joins TRBV6-1 to TRBJ2-7; 7 bases are a match to TRBD1. Unmatched junction bases numbered 12, after V lost 5 bases and J lost 5 bases. Per the germline V gene, CDR1 is MNHNS and CDR2 is SASEGT. This CDR3 is 15 amino acids long. The CDR3 spells CASSLPTGNLDEQYF. The CDR3 coding sequence is TGTGCCAGCAGTTTACCGACAGGGAATCTGGACGAGCAGTACTTC.

This chain links TRBV7-9 with TRBJ1-1; 11 bases map to TRBD1. V dropped 7 bases and J dropped 11; count of bases not matched to a gene: 18. CDR1 SEHNR and CDR2 FQNEAQ come from the germline V gene (reference sequence). The CDR3 consists of 16 residues. CDR3 loop: CASNPAGTGGISPAFF. The DNA for the CDR3 is TGTGCCAGCAACCCTGCCGGGACAGGGGGGATCAGCCCGGCTTTCTTT. Drawing the rest from reference TRBV7-9 and TRBJ1-1, the complete variable domain is DTGVSQNPRHKITKRGQNVTFRCDPISEHNRLYWYRQTLGQGPEFLTYFQNEAQLEKSRLLSDRFSAERPKGSFSTLEIQRTEQGDSAMYLCASNPAGTGGISPAFFGQGTRLTVV.

This chain links TRBV29-1 with TRBJ2-7, with D tentatively TRBD1 (6 bases). Germline CDR1 is SQVTM and CDR2 is ANQGSEA. The CDR3 length is 15 residues. V was shortened by 2 bases and J by 5 bases, with 19 bases between the two germline ends. The CDR3 DNA follows: TGCAGCGTTGAAACCCCAAAAACAGGGTCCCACGAGCAGTACTTC. Translation: CSVETPKTGSHEQYF.